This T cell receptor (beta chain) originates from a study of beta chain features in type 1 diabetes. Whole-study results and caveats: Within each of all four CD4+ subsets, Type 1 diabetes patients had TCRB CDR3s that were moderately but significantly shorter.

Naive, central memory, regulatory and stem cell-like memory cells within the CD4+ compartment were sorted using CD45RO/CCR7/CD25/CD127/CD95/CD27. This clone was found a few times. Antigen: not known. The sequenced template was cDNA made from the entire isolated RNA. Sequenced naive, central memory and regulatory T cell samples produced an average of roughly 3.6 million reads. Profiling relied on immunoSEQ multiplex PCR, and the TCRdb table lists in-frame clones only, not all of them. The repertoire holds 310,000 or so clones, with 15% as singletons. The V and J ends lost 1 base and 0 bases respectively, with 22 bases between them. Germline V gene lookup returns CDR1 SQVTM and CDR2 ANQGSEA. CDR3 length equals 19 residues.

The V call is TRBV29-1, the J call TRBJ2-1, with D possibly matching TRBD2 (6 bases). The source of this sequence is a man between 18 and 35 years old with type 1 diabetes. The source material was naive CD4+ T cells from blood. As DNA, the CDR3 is TGCAGCGTTGAAGGGGGTAGCGGCCCATCCAGGAGCTCCTACAATGAGCAGTTCTTC. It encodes CSVEGGSGPSRSSYNEQFF.